This T cell receptor (beta chain) was identified in a study of memory CD4+ T cells and cytomegalovirus serostatus. Study details: Of the healthy Belgian adults, 9 or 10 were CMV seropositive and fewer than 30 seronegative.

The repertoire was sequenced with immunoSEQ multiplex PCR; TCRdb's copy has only in-frame clones and lacks some. The repertoire holds 70,000 or so clones, with about 73% as singletons. Germline assignment: CDR1 GTSNPN and CDR2 SVGIG (reference sequence). The CDR3 extends over 13 amino acids. On this clone itself: What it binds is not known. One end of the junction varies from germline; a read error may be responsible.

The sort gate was single viable CD3+CD4+CD8-CD45RO+ cells for memory CD4+ T cells. CMV serostatus came from serum IgG against pp150, pp28, p38, p52. Regarding the study as a whole: Median bootstrapped AUC for CMV status was just over 0.94 originally, approximately 0.91 US-trained.

The rearrangement links TRBV30 to TRBJ1-3; D is perhaps TRBD1 (6 bases). The sequence came from an adult in good health and CMV-seropositive. Sample: memory CD4+ T cells from blood. This CDR3 reads CARRGGPGNTIYF. DNA of the CDR3: TGTGCCCGGAGGGGGGGGCCGGGAAACACCATATATTTT.